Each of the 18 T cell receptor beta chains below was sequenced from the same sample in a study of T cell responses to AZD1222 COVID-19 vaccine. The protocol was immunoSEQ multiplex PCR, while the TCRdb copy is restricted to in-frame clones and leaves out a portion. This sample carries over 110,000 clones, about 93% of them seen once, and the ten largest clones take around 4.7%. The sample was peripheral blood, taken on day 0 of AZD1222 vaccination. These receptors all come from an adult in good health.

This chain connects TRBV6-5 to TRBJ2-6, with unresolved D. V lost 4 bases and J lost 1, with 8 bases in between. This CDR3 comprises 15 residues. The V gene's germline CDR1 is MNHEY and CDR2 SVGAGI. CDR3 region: CASSWQRSGANVLTF. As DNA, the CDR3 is TGTGCCAGCAGTTGGCAGAGGTCTGGGGCCAACGTCCTGACTTTC.

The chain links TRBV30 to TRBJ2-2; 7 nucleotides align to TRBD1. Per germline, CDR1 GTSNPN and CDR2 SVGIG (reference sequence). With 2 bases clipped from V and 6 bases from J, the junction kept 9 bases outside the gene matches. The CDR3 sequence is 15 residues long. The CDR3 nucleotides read TGTGCCTGGAGTCTTACGACAGGGAGTCCCGGGGAGCTGTTTTTT. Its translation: CAWSLTTGSPGELFF.

The CDR3 spells CASSEDRDRGYNQPQHF. The CDR3, as DNA: TGTGCCAGCAGTGAAGACCGGGACAGGGGCTACAATCAGCCCCAGCATTTT. This chain uses TRBV6-4 with TRBJ1-5, with 10 bases aligning to TRBD1. The CDR3 extends over 17 amino acids. V dropped 3 bases and J dropped 3; count of bases not matched to a gene: 8. Looked up from germline, CDR1 is MRHNA and CDR2 is SNTAGT.

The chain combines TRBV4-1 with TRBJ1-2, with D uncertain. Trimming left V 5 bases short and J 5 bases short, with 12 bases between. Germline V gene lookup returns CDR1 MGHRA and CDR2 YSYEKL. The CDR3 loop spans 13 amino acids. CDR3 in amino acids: CASSNRDSYGYTF. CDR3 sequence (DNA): TGCGCCAGCAGCAACAGAGATTCGTATGGCTACACCTTC.

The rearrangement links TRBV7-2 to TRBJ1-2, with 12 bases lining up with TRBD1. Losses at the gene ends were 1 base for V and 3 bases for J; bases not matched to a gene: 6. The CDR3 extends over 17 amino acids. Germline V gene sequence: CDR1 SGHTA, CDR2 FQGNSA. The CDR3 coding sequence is TGTGCCAGCAGCTTAGTTGGGACAGGGGGCCCGGACTATGGCTACACCTTC. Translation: CASSLVGTGGPDYGYTF.

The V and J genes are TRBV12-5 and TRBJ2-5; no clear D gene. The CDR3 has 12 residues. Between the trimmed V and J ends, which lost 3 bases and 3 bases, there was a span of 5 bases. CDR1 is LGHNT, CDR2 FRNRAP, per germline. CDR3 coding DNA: TGTGCTAGTGGTTTCGGCGAAGAGACCCAGTACTTC. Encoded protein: CASGFGEETQYF.

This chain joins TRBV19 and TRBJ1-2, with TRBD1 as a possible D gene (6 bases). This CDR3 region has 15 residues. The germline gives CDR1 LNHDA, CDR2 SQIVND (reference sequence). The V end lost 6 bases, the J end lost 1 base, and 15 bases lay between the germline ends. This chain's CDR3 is CASSSHGGLNYGYTF. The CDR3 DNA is TGTGCCAGTAGCTCCCACGGGGGGCTTAACTATGGCTACACCTTC. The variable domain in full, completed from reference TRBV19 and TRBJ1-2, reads DGGITQSPKYLFRKEGQNVTLSCEQNLNHDAMYWYRQDPGQGLRLIYYSQIVNDFQKGDIAEGYSVSREKKESFPLTVTSAQKNPTAFYLCASSSHGGLNYGYTFGSGTRLTVV.

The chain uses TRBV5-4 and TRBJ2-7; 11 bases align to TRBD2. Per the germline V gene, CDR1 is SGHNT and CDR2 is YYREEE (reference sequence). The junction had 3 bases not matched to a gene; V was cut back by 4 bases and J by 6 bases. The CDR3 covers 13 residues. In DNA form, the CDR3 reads TGTGCCAGCAGCCCCGGACTAGCGGGCGAGCAGTACTTC. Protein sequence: CASSPGLAGEQYF.

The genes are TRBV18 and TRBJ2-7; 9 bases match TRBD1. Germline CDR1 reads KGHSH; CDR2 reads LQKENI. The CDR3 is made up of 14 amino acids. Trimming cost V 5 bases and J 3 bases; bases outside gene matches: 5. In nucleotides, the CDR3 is TGTGCCAGCTCAACCGGGACAGGGAACTACGAGCAGTACTTC. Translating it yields CASSTGTGNYEQYF.

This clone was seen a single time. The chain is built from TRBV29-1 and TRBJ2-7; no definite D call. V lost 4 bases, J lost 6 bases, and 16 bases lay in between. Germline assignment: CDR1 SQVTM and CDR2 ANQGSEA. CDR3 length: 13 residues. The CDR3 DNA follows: TGCAGCGTTGTGTCCAGCTCCCGGGTCGAGCAGTACTTC. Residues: CSVVSSSRVEQYF.

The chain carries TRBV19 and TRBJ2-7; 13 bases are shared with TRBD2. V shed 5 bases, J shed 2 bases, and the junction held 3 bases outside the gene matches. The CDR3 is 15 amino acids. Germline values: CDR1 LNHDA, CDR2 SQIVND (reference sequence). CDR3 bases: TGTGCCAGTAGTGATACTAGCGGGAGGGCCTACGAGCAGTACTTC. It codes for CASSDTSGRAYEQYF.

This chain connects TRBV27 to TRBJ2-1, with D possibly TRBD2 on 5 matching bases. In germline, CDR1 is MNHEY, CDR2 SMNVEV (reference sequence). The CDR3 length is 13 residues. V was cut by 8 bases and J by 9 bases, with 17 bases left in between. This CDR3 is CASSRVDFSEQFF. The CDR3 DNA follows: TGTGCCAGCTCGAGGGTAGACTTCAGTGAGCAGTTCTTC.

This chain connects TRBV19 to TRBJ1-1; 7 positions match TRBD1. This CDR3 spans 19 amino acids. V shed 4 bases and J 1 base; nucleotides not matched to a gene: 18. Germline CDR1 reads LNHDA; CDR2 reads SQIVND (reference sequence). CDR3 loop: CASSTSGSDRPWANTEAFF. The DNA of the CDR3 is TGTGCCAGTAGTACCTCCGGTTCGGACAGGCCTTGGGCGAACACTGAAGCTTTCTTT.

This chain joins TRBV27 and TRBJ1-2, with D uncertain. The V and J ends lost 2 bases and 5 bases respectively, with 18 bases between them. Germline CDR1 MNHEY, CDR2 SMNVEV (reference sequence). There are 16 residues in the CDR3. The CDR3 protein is CASSLDGVTPLYGYTF. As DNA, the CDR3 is TGTGCCAGCAGTTTAGATGGAGTCACTCCACTGTATGGCTACACCTTC.

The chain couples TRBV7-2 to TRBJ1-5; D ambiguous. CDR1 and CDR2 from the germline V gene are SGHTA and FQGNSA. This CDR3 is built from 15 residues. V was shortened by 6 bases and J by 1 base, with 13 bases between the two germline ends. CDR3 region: CASSDSGRSNQPQHF. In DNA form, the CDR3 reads TGTGCCAGCAGTGATTCCGGCAGAAGCAATCAGCCCCAGCATTTT.

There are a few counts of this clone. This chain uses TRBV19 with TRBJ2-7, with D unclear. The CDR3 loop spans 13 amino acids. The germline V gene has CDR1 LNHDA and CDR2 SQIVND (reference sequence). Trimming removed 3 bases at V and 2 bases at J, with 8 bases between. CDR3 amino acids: CASSMQRTYEQYF. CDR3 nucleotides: TGTGCCAGTAGTATGCAGAGGACCTACGAGCAGTACTTC.

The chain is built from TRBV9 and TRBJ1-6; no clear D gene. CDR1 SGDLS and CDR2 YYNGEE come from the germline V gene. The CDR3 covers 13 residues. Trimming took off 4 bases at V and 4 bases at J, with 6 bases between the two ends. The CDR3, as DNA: TGTGCCAGCAGCCCCATTTATAATTCACCCCTCCACTTT. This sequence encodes CASSPIYNSPLHF.

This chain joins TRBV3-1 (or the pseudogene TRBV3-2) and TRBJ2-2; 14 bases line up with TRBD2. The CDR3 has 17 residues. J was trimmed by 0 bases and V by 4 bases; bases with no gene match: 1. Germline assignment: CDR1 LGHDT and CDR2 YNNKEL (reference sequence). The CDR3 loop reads CASSPGLAGANTGELFF. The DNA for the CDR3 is TGTGCCAGCAGCCCGGGACTAGCGGGAGCGAACACCGGGGAGCTGTTTTTT.